The 18 T cell receptor beta chains below come from one sample, sequenced in a study of shared clonotypes between healthy human individuals. Clones were read by immunoSEQ multiplex PCR, and TCRdb kept only the in-frame ones, dropping some. The data show over 2 million clones, with 85% to 95% seen just once and 0.1% to 0.15% held by the top ten. Sequencing input: naive CD4+ T cells sorted from blood. Subset of the sample: CD45RA+ positively selected. The origin of the receptors is a young man in good health.

This chain joins TRBV6-5 and TRBJ2-1; 12 nucleotides align to TRBD2. The V and J ends lost 10 bases and 4 bases, in that order; junction bases with no gene match: 8. Germline CDR1 and CDR2: MNHEY and SVGAGI. The CDR3 is made up of 15 amino acids. The CDR3 is CATETGLAGYNEQFF. Here the CDR3 DNA reads TGTGCCACCGAAACCGGACTAGCGGGATACAATGAGCAGTTCTTC.

The chain carries TRBV28 and TRBJ1-5; 7 bases are a match to TRBD1. The CDR3 is 17 amino acids. Germline trimming cut 7 bases from V and 0 bases from J; bases unmatched to any gene: 12. The germline V gene has CDR1 MDHEN and CDR2 SYDVKM. The CDR3 sequence is CASNGGTEPYSNQPQHF. The CDR3 nucleotides read TGTGCCAGCAATGGGGGGACAGAACCTTATAGCAATCAGCCCCAGCATTTT.

Concerning this clone: This sample includes further DNA sequences coding for the same CDR3. The J gene is TRBJ1-1, the V gene TRBV6-5; the D is unclear. The germline gives CDR1 MNHEY, CDR2 SVGAGI. Trimming removed 3 bases at V and 0 bases at J, with 11 bases between. This CDR3 contains 15 residues. The CDR3 loop is CASSYGGSMNTEAFF. CDR3 in DNA: TGTGCCAGCAGTTATGGTGGCAGCATGAACACTGAAGCTTTCTTT.

The V and J genes are TRBV2 and TRBJ1-5, with unresolved D. Trimming removed 3 bases from V and 1 base from J, with 10 bases in between. Germline CDR1 is SNHLY and CDR2 is FYNNEI. This CDR3 is built from 15 residues. The CDR3 loop is CASSEEGSSNQPQHF. In DNA, the CDR3 is TGTGCCAGCAGTGAGGAGGGCTCCAGCAATCAGCCCCAGCATTTT.

This clone was recorded once. The V call is TRBV4-1, the J call TRBJ2-7; 12 bases map to TRBD1. The germline V gene encodes CDR1 MGHRA and CDR2 YSYEKL. CDR3 length: 15 amino acids. The V segment lost 5 bases and the J segment 7 bases; nucleotides outside the gene matches: 9. This CDR3 is CASSTRDRGREEQYF. DNA for the CDR3: TGCGCCAGCAGCACCCGGGACAGGGGGCGAGAAGAGCAGTACTTC.

On this clone: This same CDR3 is encoded by further DNA sequences in the sample. The chain links TRBV6-5 to TRBJ1-1; TRBD1 matches 7 bases. Trimming at V came to 7 bases and at J to 4 bases, leaving 0 bases not matched to a gene. Germline V gene lookup returns CDR1 MNHEY and CDR2 SVGAGI. There are 11 residues in the CDR3. The CDR3 here is CASNRGTEAFF. CDR3 coding DNA: TGTGCCAGCAACAGGGGCACTGAAGCTTTCTTT.

This clone was seen a single time. The chain employs TRBV18 and TRBJ1-1, with 7 bases matching TRBD1. The CDR3 has 14 residues. Per the germline V gene, CDR1 is KGHSH and CDR2 is LQKENI. V was clipped by 6 bases and J by 0 bases; unmatched bases: 4. The CDR3 coding sequence is TGTGCCAGCTCTACCAGGGGGATGAACACTGAAGCTTTCTTT. Encoded protein: CASSTRGMNTEAFF.

This chain uses TRBV6-5 with TRBJ1-2, with D unclear. Germline V gene sequence: CDR1 MNHEY, CDR2 SVGAGI. The V end was cut by 6 bases, the J end by 8 bases, with 13 bases between. CDR3 length: 12 amino acids. The CDR3 loop reads CASRTGMRGYTF. CDR3 coding DNA: TGTGCCAGCAGAACGGGGATGAGGGGCTACACCTTC.

The chain combines TRBV9 with TRBJ1-1; tentative D call: TRBD1 (6 bases). Trimming stripped 4 bases from V and 3 bases from J, with 19 bases between. The germline V gene has CDR1 SGDLS and CDR2 YYNGEE. The CDR3 has 16 amino acids. CDR3 nucleotides: TGTGCCAGCAGCCTTTGGGACACCCCGGGGCACACTGAAGCTTTCTTT. This translates into CASSLWDTPGHTEAFF.

The J gene is TRBJ2-3, the V gene TRBV6-1; weak D call: TRBD2 (7 bases). Germline V lookup: CDR1 MNHNS, CDR2 SASEGT. The V gene lost 7 bases and the J gene lost 2 bases, with 13 bases spanning the gap. This CDR3 comprises 14 residues. CDR3 sequence: CASTWRGPTDTQYF. In nucleotides, the CDR3 is TGTGCCAGCACTTGGCGGGGGCCCACAGATACGCAGTATTTT.

The chain uses TRBV14 and TRBJ2-5; D is ambiguous. Deletions cut 0 bases from V and 5 bases from J, with 7 bases between. CDR1 SGHDN and CDR2 FVKESK come from the germline V gene. This CDR3 region has 13 residues. The CDR3 nucleotides read TGTGCCAGCAGCCAAGATCCCCGGGAGACCCAGTACTTC. This sequence encodes CASSQDPRETQYF.

J is TRBJ2-2 and V is TRBV4-3; D might be TRBD1 (5 bases). Deletions cut 4 bases from V and 7 bases from J, with 10 bases between. The CDR3 extends over 13 amino acids. Germline loops: CDR1 LGHNA, CDR2 YSLEER. CDR3 coding DNA: TGCGCCAGCAGCCTCGGACACAACGGGGAGCTGTTTTTT. This sequence encodes CASSLGHNGELFF.

Written as DNA, the CDR3 is TGTGCCAGCAGTACGTCCGGGACTAGCGAAGAGACCCAGTACTTC. It codes for CASSTSGTSEETQYF. The rearrangement uses TRBV28 and TRBJ2-5; 10 bases align to TRBD2. Germline V gene lookup returns CDR1 MDHEN and CDR2 SYDVKM. The CDR3 runs 15 residues. V gave up 5 bases and J gave up 3 bases; unmatched junction bases: 6.

This clone was detected once. The chain recombines TRBV14 with TRBJ2-5, with no clear D. CDR1 and CDR2 (germline): SGHDN, FVKESK. V was clipped by 4 bases and J by 5 bases, with 17 bases between them. The CDR3 runs to 15 residues. CDR3 sequence: CASSPLGSGRETQYF. Here the CDR3 DNA reads TGTGCCAGCAGCCCGCTCGGGTCCGGACGGGAGACCCAGTACTTC. Filled out from reference TRBV14 and TRBJ2-5, the complete variable domain reads EAGVTQFPSHSVIEKGQTVTLRCDPISGHDNLYWYRRVMGKEIKFLLHFVKESKQDESGMPNNRFLAERTGGTYSTLKVQPAELEDSGVYFCASSPLGSGRETQYFGPGTRLLVL.

Comments on this clone: This CDR3 is also generated by other DNA sequences in the sample. CDR3 bases: TGCAGCGTGCGGACCGGCCCGCAAGAGACCCAGTACTTC. This translates into CSVRTGPQETQYF. The V and J genes are TRBV29-1 and TRBJ2-5; D is unresolved. In germline, CDR1 is SQVTM, CDR2 ANQGSEA. The CDR3 is 13 amino acids. Trimming took off 6 bases at V and 2 bases at J, with 13 bases between the two ends.

A note on this clone: This specimen includes other DNA sequences encoding the same CDR3. V usage is TRBV6-1 and J usage is TRBJ1-3, with D hard to call. The CDR3 extends over 13 amino acids. The V end was cut by 0 bases, the J end by 2 bases, with 2 bases between. Germline CDR1 and CDR2: MNHNS and SASEGT. CDR3 bases: TGTGCCAGCAGTGAAGCACCTGGAAACACCATATATTTT. Translating gives CASSEAPGNTIYF.

The V call is TRBV9, the J call TRBJ1-2; D not certain. The CDR3 loop spans 14 amino acids. CDR1 SGDLS and CDR2 YYNGEE come from the germline V gene. Trimming stripped 0 bases from V and 4 bases from J, with 10 bases between. CDR3 in DNA: TGTGCCAGCAGCGTAGACGGTTGGTCCTATGGCTACACCTTC. Its protein is CASSVDGWSYGYTF.

On this clone: The same CDR3 also results from other DNA sequences found in this sample. The rearrangement uses TRBV7-2 and TRBJ2-2; 12 nucleotides match TRBD2. Unmatched junction bases numbered 2, after V lost 4 bases and J lost 5 bases. Germline loops: CDR1 SGHTA, CDR2 FQGNSA. The CDR3 runs 15 residues. CDR3 in DNA: TGTGCCAGCAGCTCGGGACTAGCGGGTACCGGGGAGCTGTTTTTT. As protein: CASSSGLAGTGELFF.